The 22 T cell receptor beta chains given below trace back to one sample, sequenced in a study of human T cells and chemical hapten exposure. TCRdb reanalysed the RACE reads using MiXCR and keeps one entry per CDR3 protein. The sample records about 140,000 distinct CDR3 sequences, over 9.5% being singletons. The time point was: patch test 2, 6 weeks after DPC sensitization. Sample treatment: therapeutic diphenylcyclopropenone sensitization with weekly scalp DPC. The sequenced sample was whole blood, obtained in connection with sensitization to the hapten diphenylcyclopropenone (DPC). The source is a woman in her fifties or sixties with alopecia areata. Some clones in this sample may be carry-over from other donors' samples.

This sequence joins TRBV14 and TRBJ2-7; the D is unclear. CDR1 and CDR2 from the germline V gene are SGHDN and FVKESK. Trimming stripped 1 base from V and 4 bases from J, with 5 bases between. There are 12 residues in the CDR3. The CDR3 protein is CASSQGLYEQYF. CDR3 nucleotides: TGTGCCAGCAGCCAAGGTCTTTACGAGCAGTACTTC.

The chain links TRBV29-1 to TRBJ2-7, with D tentatively TRBD1 or TRBD2 (6 bases each). The CDR3 covers 11 residues. Germline V gene data show CDR1 as SQVTM and CDR2 as ANQGSEA. Trimming pared 4 bases from V and 5 bases from J, leaving 9 bases between. The CDR3 bases are TGCAGCGTTGGGGGGGCGAACGAGCAGTACTTC. Protein product: CSVGGANEQYF.

In its sample, this clonotype was seen a few times. The gene calls are TRBV11-2 and TRBJ2-1; no clear D gene. The germline V gene has CDR1 SGHAT and CDR2 FQNNGV. V was trimmed by 5 bases and J by 9 bases, leaving 8 bases between them. The CDR3 runs to 11 residues. The CDR3: CASSHAVEQFF. CDR3 sequence (DNA): TGTGCCAGCAGCCACGCCGTTGAGCAGTTCTTC.

The chain links TRBV5-4 to TRBJ1-3, with 8 bases fitting TRBD1. The CDR3 has 15 residues. With 3 bases clipped from V and 1 base from J, the junction kept 3 bases outside the gene matches. In germline, CDR1 is SGHNT, CDR2 YYREEE (reference sequence). CDR3 coding DNA: TGTGCCAGCAGCTCGTGGACAGGGTCTGGAAACACCATATATTTT. Amino acids: CASSSWTGSGNTIYF.

This clonotype was found a few times. The chain employs TRBV6-6 and TRBJ2-3, with 14 bases lining up with TRBD2. The CDR3 has 17 residues. V trimming: 5 bases; J trimming: 2 bases; junction bases outside the gene matches: 6. From germline, CDR1 is MNHNY and CDR2 SVGAGI (reference sequence). The CDR3 sequence is CASSPRTSGRITDTQYF. The CDR3 DNA sequence: TGTGCCAGCAGTCCCCGGACTAGCGGGAGGATCACAGATACGCAGTATTTT.

The chain joins TRBV11-2 to TRBJ2-1; no reliable D call. V shed 4 bases and J shed 6 bases, with 4 bases lying between them. The germline V gene has CDR1 SGHAT and CDR2 FQNNGV. The length of the CDR3 is 11 residues. CDR3 loop: CASSSSNEQFF. CDR3 DNA sequence: TGTGCCAGCAGCTCCAGCAATGAGCAGTTCTTC.

Only a few counts were recorded for this clonotype. The rearrangement uses TRBV7-9 and TRBJ2-3; 7 bases match TRBD2. CDR1 is SEHNR and CDR2 is FQNEAQ in the germline V gene (reference sequence). CDR3 length: 13 amino acids. Unmatched junction bases numbered 6, after V lost 6 bases and J lost 6 bases. The DNA of the CDR3 is TGTGCCAGCAGGTGGGACTATGCCGATACGCAGTATTTT. Protein: CASRWDYADTQYF.

The V gene is TRBV5-6, the J gene TRBJ2-5, with a possible D match to TRBD2 (7 bases). Trimming removed 4 bases from V and 1 base from J, with 23 bases in between. Germline V gene data show CDR1 as SGHDT and CDR2 as YYEEEE. This CDR3 has 18 residues. In nucleotides, the CDR3 is TGTGCCAGCAGCCGGACTAGGGGGGCCCCTGGGCTCCAAGAGACCCAGTACTTC. This gives the protein CASSRTRGAPGLQETQYF.

This clonotype was detected a few times. The chain joins TRBV12-3 or TRBV12-4 to TRBJ1-5; the match to TRBD1 covers 9 bases. The CDR3 has 17 amino acids. The V gene end was trimmed by 4 bases and the J gene end by 0 bases; junction bases not matched to a gene: 7. The CDR3 sequence is CASSWTGDPYSNQPQHF. The CDR3 DNA follows: TGTGCCAGCAGTTGGACAGGGGACCCTTATAGCAATCAGCCCCAGCATTTT.

The V and J genes are TRBV6-1 and TRBJ1-2; a possible D gene is TRBD1 (5 bases). This CDR3 comprises 13 residues. The V end was cut by 8 bases, the J end by 3 bases, with 13 bases between. In germline, CDR1 is MNHNS, CDR2 SASEGT. The CDR3 region has the DNA TGTGCCAGCCTCTCCCCGGGACACTATGGCTACACCTTC. Translating it yields CASLSPGHYGYTF.

This clonotype came up a few times. The chain employs TRBV7-6 and TRBJ2-3, with TRBD2 matching 7 bases. There are 16 residues in the CDR3. With 5 bases clipped from V and 1 base from J, the junction kept 9 bases outside the gene matches. Germline CDR1 is SGHVS and CDR2 is FNYEAQ. The CDR3 protein is CASSPRIAGGTDTQYF. The DNA of the CDR3 is TGTGCCAGCAGCCCGCGCATAGCGGGTGGCACAGATACGCAGTATTTT.

This clonotype was seen a handful of times. The chain carries TRBV5-1 and TRBJ1-1; unclear D gene. Germline CDR1 and CDR2: SGHRS and YFSETQ. The CDR3 covers 13 residues. V lost 3 bases and J lost 1, with 7 bases in between. The CDR3 nucleotides are TGCGCCAGCAGCTCTACAGCGAACACTGAAGCTTTCTTT. Its protein is CASSSTANTEAFF.

This clonotype showed up just a few times. The CDR3 is CASSYSFGGNEQYF. CDR3 nucleotides: TGTGCCAGCAGTTACTCGTTCGGGGGAAACGAGCAGTACTTC. The rearrangement uses TRBV6-5 and TRBJ2-7; TRBD2 might be the D (6 bases). Germline V CDR1 and CDR2: MNHEY, SVGAGI. The CDR3 sequence is 14 residues long. The V end was cut by 0 bases, the J end by 5 bases, with 11 bases between.

This clonotype turned up a few times. The J gene is TRBJ2-3, the V gene TRBV6-2 or TRBV6-3; 8 nucleotides match TRBD1. Per germline, CDR1 MNHEY and CDR2 SVGEGT. The CDR3 loop spans 15 amino acids. With V trimmed by 8 bases and J by 2 bases, 9 bases remained unmatched. The CDR3 spells CASLRDRGYTDTQYF. The CDR3 DNA is TGTGCCAGCCTCCGAGACAGGGGTTACACAGATACGCAGTATTTT.

There are many counts of this clonotype. J is TRBJ1-1 and V is TRBV30; weak D call: TRBD1 (5 bases). The V end lost 8 bases, the J end lost 1 base, and 17 bases lay between the germline ends. Germline lookup yields CDR1 GTSNPN and CDR2 SVGIG (reference sequence). This CDR3 is 14 amino acids long. CDR3 DNA: TGTGCCGCCGGAGTCGGGGGAGGGAACACTGAAGCTTTCTTT. Translated: CAAGVGGGNTEAFF.

This clonotype was observed a handful of times. The rearrangement joins TRBV3-1 to TRBJ1-2; the match to TRBD1 covers 7 bases. Trimming cost V 4 bases and J 2 bases; bases outside gene matches: 13. This CDR3 is built from 17 residues. Germline CDR1 reads LGHDT; CDR2 reads YNNKEL (reference sequence). As DNA, the CDR3 is TGTGCCAGCAGCCCGCACAGGGGAAAGGAACCCAACTATGGCTACACCTTC. Its translation is CASSPHRGKEPNYGYTF.

This clonotype has more than one count but fewer than ten. The chain employs TRBV24-1 and TRBJ2-2, with D tentatively TRBD1 (6 bases). Germline CDR1 KGHDR, CDR2 SFDVKD. The CDR3 spans 14 residues. The V end was cut by 7 bases, the J end by 6 bases, with 14 bases between. The CDR3 bases are TGTGCCACCAGCCGGTCCAGGGGTGCCGGGGAGCTGTTTTTT. Amino acid sequence: CATSRSRGAGELFF.

The chain employs TRBV6-5 and TRBJ1-5, with unresolved D. The CDR3 is made up of 13 amino acids. V was clipped by 2 bases and J by 5 bases, with 7 bases between them. CDR1 and CDR2 from the germline V gene are MNHEY and SVGAGI. The CDR3 protein is CASSYDIHQPQHF. CDR3 in DNA: TGTGCCAGCAGTTACGACATCCATCAGCCCCAGCATTTT.

The chain employs TRBV6-5 and TRBJ2-3; D call uncertain. Trimming stripped 6 bases from V and 3 bases from J, with 10 bases between. CDR3 length equals 13 residues. Germline V gene data show CDR1 as MNHEY and CDR2 as SVGAGI. The CDR3 sequence is CASRNSRTDTQYF. CDR3 nucleotides: TGTGCCAGCAGGAATAGTCGGACAGATACGCAGTATTTT.

Worth noting for this clonotype: The germline gene is not matched at one end of the junction; a read error may be the cause. V and J are TRBV29-1 and TRBJ2-5; 7 bases agree with TRBD1. The CDR3 is 12 amino acids. The V gene's germline CDR1 is SQVTM and CDR2 ANQGSEA. DNA of the CDR3: TGCAGCGCGGCCGGGACAGACTCCCCCCATGACTTC. Encoded protein: CSAAGTDSPHDF.

In this sample, this clonotype turned up a few times. This sequence joins TRBV19 and TRBJ2-7; no clear D. This CDR3 is built from 13 residues. Germline CDR1 and CDR2: LNHDA and SQIVND (reference sequence). Deletions cut 4 bases from V and 2 bases from J, with 9 bases between. The CDR3 DNA sequence: TGTGCCAGTAGTAGGGCAGCCGCCTACGAGCAGTACTTC. Its translation is CASSRAAAYEQYF.

This clonotype was recorded many times. The chain is built from TRBV11-1 and TRBJ1-1; maybe TRBD1 (6 bases). From germline, CDR1 is SGHAT and CDR2 FQDESV (reference sequence). The CDR3 is 15 residues long. Trimming took off 1 base at V and 1 base at J, with 10 bases between the two ends. The CDR3 protein is CASSLESRGNTEAFF. Written as DNA, the CDR3 is TGTGCCAGCAGCTTAGAGTCCAGGGGGAACACTGAAGCTTTCTTT. The complete variable domain, with remaining parts taken from reference TRBV11-1 and TRBJ1-1, reads EAEVAQSPRYKITEKSQAVAFWCDPISGHATLYWYRQILGQGPELLVQFQDESVVDDSQLPKDRFSAERLKGVDSTLKIQPAELGDSAMYLCASSLESRGNTEAFFGQGTRLTVV.